This is a list of T cell receptor beta chains from one sample in a study of T cells after posttransplantation cyclophosphamide. Data came from immunoSEQ multiplex PCR; TCRdb stores just in-frame clones and leaves some out. The sample includes some 30,000 clones, around 90% of them seen just once. Sequencing was done on a sample of naive CD4+ T cells sorted from blood. These receptors were taken from a man aged 25 to 45 in good health and a related stem cell transplant donor. Both conserved end residues are part of each CDR3. The D gene is left open where the match is weak. Clone size, where shown, is once, few, many, or a class for clones that have expanded.

clone_size,j_call,d_call,v_call,cdr3_nt,cdr3_aa
once,TRBJ1-1,TRBD1,TRBV4-2,TGTGCCAGCAGCCAAGAAAGAAGAGGGGGACAGATCCGATCTGAAGCTTTCTTT,CASSQERRGGQIRSEAFF
once,TRBJ2-7,NA,TRBV6-1,TGTGCCAGCAGTGAAGGGAAGTGGCAGGCGCAGTACTTC,CASSEGKWQAQYF
NA,TRBJ1-1,NA,TRBV6-8,TGTGCCAGCAACGCGCCAAATCGAGTGCGGGTAGGAGGCACTGAAGCTTTCTTT,CASNAPNRVRVGGTEAFF
NA,TRBJ2-1,TRBD1,TRBV6-1,TGTGCCAGCAAGGGGGCTAGCGAGCAGTTCTTC,CASKGASEQFF
NA,TRBJ1-2,NA,TRBV27,TGTGCCAGCAGTTTACGTCCGAGAACTGGTGGCTACACCTTC,CASSLRPRTGGYTF
NA,TRBJ2-6,NA,TRBV5-5,TGTGCCAGCAGCTTGGTGGCACAAAGATTCTCTGGGGCCAACGTCCTGACTTTC,CASSLVAQRFSGANVLTF
few,TRBJ1-4,TRBD1,TRBV5-1,TGCGCCAGCAGCACGGGACAGAAACTGTTTTTT,CASSTGQKLFF
NA,TRBJ2-3,TRBD2,TRBV5-4,TGTGCCAGCAGCTTCTTAACCAGCGGGGGGGAAGATACGCAGTATTTT,CASSFLTSGGEDTQYF
NA,TRBJ2-5,TRBD1,TRBV7-7,TGTGCTAGCAGCCAGACAGGGATGTCTCAAGAGACCCAGTACTTC,CASSQTGMSQETQYF
NA,TRBJ1-1,NA,TRBV5-1,TGCGCCAGCAGCTTCACAACAGGGTTCCCCACTGAAGCTTTCTTT,CASSFTTGFPTEAFF
NA,TRBJ1-2,NA,TRBV19,TGTGCCAGTAGCCGCACAACGGGGAACTATGGCTACACCTTC,CASSRTTGNYGYTF
NA,TRBJ1-1,NA,TRBV13,TGTGCCAGCAGCTGGACGGGACAAGTGAACACTGAAGCTTTCTTT,CASSWTGQVNTEAFF
NA,TRBJ2-6,NA,TRBV5-4,TGTGCCAGCAGCTTGGTTAGTGGGGCCAACGTCCTGACTTTC,CASSLVSGANVLTF
NA,TRBJ2-2,TRBD2,TRBV5-1,TGCGCCAGCAGCTTGGAGGGACTAGCTAATGCCGGGGAGCTGTTTTTT,CASSLEGLANAGELFF
NA,TRBJ1-5,NA,TRBV10-3,TGTGCCACCTTGAATGGGGGCGTTGGCAATCAGCCCCAGCATTTT,CATLNGGVGNQPQHF
NA,TRBJ1-3,TRBD1,TRBV7-9,TGTGCCAGCAGCTTCGCCTCCGGGACAGAGTCTGGAAACACCATATATTTT,CASSFASGTESGNTIYF
NA,TRBJ2-5,TRBD2,TRBV25-1,TGTGCCAGCAGTGATCCTCTAGCGGGGCAGGAGACCCAGTACTTC,CASSDPLAGQETQYF
NA,TRBJ2-3,NA,TRBV27,TGTGCCAGCAGCCGTTTACTGAAAGCTCTTAGCGCAGATACGCAGTATTTT,CASSRLLKALSADTQYF
once,TRBJ2-3,TRBD2,TRBV7-9,TGTGCCAGCAGCTCTACTAGCGGGGGGGCCGGAGATACGCAGTATTTT,CASSSTSGGAGDTQYF
NA,TRBJ1-6,NA,TRBV5-4,TGTGCCAGCAGCGGGCCCAATTCACCCCTCCACTTT,CASSGPNSPLHF
NA,TRBJ1-2,NA,TRBV5-5,TGTGCCAGCAGCTTGATCCGGGCTGCAGGGGGCTACACCTTC,CASSLIRAAGGYTF
once,TRBJ1-5,NA,TRBV28,TGTGCCAGCAGAGCGGAGTATAGCAATCAGCCCCAGCATTTT,CASRAEYSNQPQHF
NA,TRBJ1-1,NA,TRBV13,TGTGCCAGCAGCTTAGGGTCCAGGGGCACTGAAGCTTTCTTT,CASSLGSRGTEAFF
NA,TRBJ2-2,TRBD1,TRBV6-5,TGTGCCAGCAGAAGACAGGGGAAAACCGGGGAGCTGTTTTTT,CASRRQGKTGELFF
NA,TRBJ2-2,NA,TRBV5-1,TGCGCCAGCAGCTTGGCGGTTACCGGGGAGCTGTTTTTT,CASSLAVTGELFF
NA,TRBJ1-1,NA,TRBV5-1,TGCGCCAGCAGCTTAGGGATCGGGGGACGCACTGAAGCTTTCTTT,CASSLGIGGRTEAFF
NA,TRBJ1-4,NA,TRBV7-8,TGTGCCAGCAGCACCCGACGAAAGGAGGAGCATGAAAAACTGTTTTTT,CASSTRRKEEHEKLFF
NA,TRBJ2-1,NA,TRBV21-1,TGTGCCAGCAGCAGGGGACTAGCGGGCGACAGCTCCTACAATGAGCAGTTCTTC,CASSRGLAGDSSYNEQFF
once,TRBJ2-3,NA,TRBV9,TGTGCCAGCAGCGTAGTCCTTTCTCGGGACACAGATACGCAGTATTTT,CASSVVLSRDTDTQYF
NA,TRBJ2-1,NA,TRBV19,TGTGCCAGTAGTATCTATCTGAGGGGGGGCTTGGTTGAGCAGTTCTTC,CASSIYLRGGLVEQFF
NA,TRBJ2-1,NA,TRBV28,TGTGCCAGCAGCTGGGGGGGGCTAAGCTCCTACAATGAGCAGTTCTTC,CASSWGGLSSYNEQFF
NA,TRBJ1-2,TRBD1,TRBV5-1,TGCGCCAGTCGACAGGGGGCCGGCGACTATGGCTACACCTTC,CASRQGAGDYGYTF
NA,TRBJ2-2,TRBD2,TRBV5-6,TGTGCCAGCAGCAAGCGGGGGACGTCGAACACCGGGGAGCTGTTTTTT,CASSKRGTSNTGELFF
NA,TRBJ1-1,NA,TRBV7-2,TGTGCCAGCAGCGGGGTCCGGGGACACTCCGCAGCTTTCTTT,CASSGVRGHSAAFF
NA,TRBJ2-3,NA,TRBV6-1,TGTGCCAGCAGCCCCAACACAGATACGCAGTATTTT,CASSPNTDTQYF
NA,TRBJ2-1,TRBD1,TRBV6-6,TGTGCCAGCAGCTACCCGGGACAGGGCTACAATGAGCAGTTCTTC,CASSYPGQGYNEQFF
NA,TRBJ1-1,NA,TRBV29-1,TGCAGCGCAAGGGACAAAGTAAACACTGAAGCTTTCTTT,CSARDKVNTEAFF
NA,TRBJ2-2,TRBD2,TRBV7-2,TGTGCCAGCAGCTCCGTCTTACTAGCGGGGGGGAACACCGGGGAGCTGTTTTTT,CASSSVLLAGGNTGELFF
NA,TRBJ2-3,TRBD2,TRBV7-8,TGTGCCAGCAGCCGCCGACTAGCGGGGGGCACAGATACGCAGTATTTT,CASSRRLAGGTDTQYF
NA,TRBJ2-1,TRBD2,TRBV11-2,TGTGCCAGCAGCTTAGCCCGCCGGCTAGCGGGGGTTATGGATGAGCAGTTCTTC,CASSLARRLAGVMDEQFF
NA,TRBJ2-3,TRBD1,TRBV7-2,TGTGCCAGCAGCTTAGGCCCTACAGGGGGCGCAGATACGCAGTATTTT,CASSLGPTGGADTQYF
NA,TRBJ2-3,NA,TRBV14,TGTGCCAGCAGCCAAACGAGTCTCGCTACAGATACGCAGTATTTT,CASSQTSLATDTQYF
NA,TRBJ1-2,NA,TRBV6-5,TGTGCCAGCAGTTACTCGAGCCTGGGGGGGCCGAATGGCTACACCTTC,CASSYSSLGGPNGYTF